This T cell receptor beta chain was recorded in a study of spatial heterogeneity in lung cancer. Study-wide context: Alpha-chain sequences were consistently detected in smaller numbers than beta-chain sequences. Each distinct TCR and UMI combination averaged more than ten appearances in raw reads.

MiXCR, run by TCRdb on the 5' RACE reads, gives a single entry per CDR3 protein. The data contain about 78,000 distinct CDR3 sequences, approximately 8% of them seen just once; the ten biggest clones take up 6.8%. This clonotype was seen repeatedly, ten times or more. Its antigen is still unknown. Time point meaning: sample taken at primary tumor resection. The donors comprised about 70 untreated early-stage non-small cell lung cancer patients. V lost 4 bases and J lost 3; bases outside the gene matches: 11. The CDR3 totals 18 residues. Study findings and constraints: Ubiquitous expanded tumor TCRs appeared in blood more at resection than follow-up.

The chain has TRBV12-3 or TRBV12-4 and TRBJ2-1; 11 bases fit TRBD2. The sample in question was PBMCs, obtained at surgery. The receptor's source is a male donor with early-stage non-small cell lung cancer. This chain's CDR3 is CASSSHLGLAGGYNEQFF. CDR3 sequence (DNA): TGTGCCAGCAGTTCCCACTTAGGTCTAGCGGGAGGCTACAATGAGCAGTTCTTC.